These T cell receptor beta chains were read from a single sample in a study of response to subunit inactivated influenza vaccine. Each CDR3 protein gets one entry after TCRdb re-called the RT-PCR reads with MiXCR. The sample has roughly 500,000 distinct CDR3 sequences, 16% seen once. Sequenced material: CD4+ T cells sorted from PBMCs, taken 23 to 25 months after vaccination. These TCRs come from a man in his fifties or sixties who received an inactivated influenza vaccine. The CDR3 runs from the conserved cysteine through the conserved F or W. A D gene is named only where the DNA matches it firmly. Not all rows give a size; the values are once, few, many and, for expanded clones, a class.

j_call clone_size d_call v_call cdr3_aa cdr3_nt
TRBJ2-1 few . TRBV4-1 CASSQGRRQASYNEQFF TGCGCCAGCAGCCAGGGTCGGAGACAGGCGTCCTACAATGAGCAGTTCTTC
TRBJ2-3 . . TRBV12-3/TRBV12-4 CASSFSSLQNTDTQYF TGTGCCAGCAGTTTTAGTAGCCTTCAAAACACAGATACGCAGTATTTT
TRBJ2-1 . . TRBV20-1 CSARVTGGFGPYNEQFF TGCAGTGCTAGGGTCACCGGAGGTTTTGGTCCCTACAATGAGCAGTTCTTC
TRBJ2-7 . . TRBV20-1 CSARVETQQDF TGCAGTGCTAGAGTTGAAACCCAGCAGGACTTC
TRBJ2-3 . TRBD2 TRBV6-1 CASSVRGMLVDTQYF TGTGCCAGCAGTGTGCGGGGGATGTTAGTAGATACGCAGTATTTT
TRBJ2-2 . TRBD1 TRBV6-5 CASSYDRGRYLTGELFF TGTGCCAGCAGTTACGACAGGGGGCGTTATTTGACCGGGGAGCTGTTTTTT
TRBJ2-3 few TRBD1 TRBV20-1 CSAKVGTGFTDTQYF TGCAGTGCAAAAGTTGGGACAGGGTTCACAGATACGCAGTATTTT
TRBJ2-3 few TRBD2 TRBV20-1 CSARGGGAAGDTQYF TGCAGTGCTCGGGGCGGGGGGGCCGCGGGAGATACGCAGTATTTT
TRBJ2-2 few TRBD2 TRBV15 CATSKGLAGNTGELFF TGTGCCACCAGCAAAGGACTAGCGGGGAACACCGGGGAGCTGTTTTTT
TRBJ1-1 few TRBD1 TRBV24-1 CATSESGGNTEAFF TGTGCCACCAGTGAATCAGGGGGGAACACTGAAGCTTTCTTT
TRBJ1-1 many . TRBV12-3/TRBV12-4 CASSSRLVAFF TGTGCCAGCAGTTCTAGGTTGGTCGCTTTCTTT
TRBJ2-7 few TRBD2 TRBV20-1 CSARGGQRGHSYEQYF TGCAGTGCTAGGGGAGGACAGCGGGGGCACTCCTACGAGCAGTACTTC
TRBJ1-2 many TRBD1 TRBV20-1 CSARESGRGRIRRDNYGYTF TGCAGTGCTAGAGAAAGTGGCAGGGGGCGGATTCGGCGTGATAACTATGGCTACACCTTC
TRBJ2-7 few TRBD1 TRBV5-1 CASSSLGQGGTYEQYF TGCGCCAGCAGCTCCCTTGGACAGGGGGGAACCTACGAGCAGTACTTC
TRBJ2-1 . . TRBV11-2 CASSPGKGVGYEQFF TGTGCCAGCAGCCCCGGGAAGGGAGTGGGCTATGAGCAGTTCTTC
TRBJ2-1 . . TRBV13 CASSLGRTPLTYNEQFF TGTGCCAGCAGCTTAGGCCGGACTCCCCTCACCTACAATGAGCAGTTCTTC
TRBJ2-5 . . TRBV12-3/TRBV12-4 CASSPPHTRVTQYF TGTGCCAGCAGTCCCCCCCACACTAGAGTGACCCAGTACTTC
TRBJ2-7 . . TRBV7-2 CASSLLQGNYEQYF TGTGCCAGCAGCTTACTACAGGGAAACTACGAGCAGTACTTC
TRBJ2-7 few TRBD2 TRBV5-1 CASSHPGGYEQYF TGCGCCAGCAGCCATCCGGGGGGCTACGAGCAGTACTTC
TRBJ1-6 . . TRBV30 CAWTDDNSPLHF TGTGCCTGGACAGACGACAATTCACCCCTCCACTTT
TRBJ1-5 many TRBD1 TRBV20-1 CSARDTGGAGNQPQHF TGCAGTGCTAGAGATACAGGGGGCGCGGGCAATCAGCCCCAGCATTTT
TRBJ2-1 . TRBD2 TRBV20-1 CSARPSGRSYNEQFF TGCAGTGCTAGACCTAGCGGGAGGTCCTACAATGAGCAGTTCTTC
TRBJ2-5 . . TRBV11-2 CASSVSTRVETQYF TGTGCCAGCAGCGTATCGACAAGGGTGGAGACCCAGTACTTC
TRBJ2-7 . . TRBV5-1 CASSLAGSSSYEQYF TGCGCCAGCAGCTTGGCCGGGAGCAGCTCCTACGAGCAGTACTTC
TRBJ2-7 few TRBD2 TRBV28 CASSFRRVSGGGYEQYF TGTGCCAGCAGTTTCCGCAGGGTTAGCGGGGGGGGATACGAGCAGTACTTC
TRBJ2-1 . TRBD2 TRBV7-8 CASSSGLAGGSWYEQFF TGTGCCAGCAGCTCGGGACTAGCGGGGGGGAGTTGGTATGAGCAGTTCTTC
TRBJ2-3 many . TRBV12-3/TRBV12-4 CASSLDGPGDTQYF TGTGCCAGCAGTTTAGACGGCCCGGGAGATACGCAGTATTTT
TRBJ2-5 once TRBD2 TRBV9 CASSVERGGQETQYF TGTGCCAGCAGCGTAGAGCGGGGGGGACAAGAGACCCAGTACTTC
TRBJ2-5 once TRBD1 TRBV12-3/TRBV12-4 CASSRSGQGGVETQYF TGTGCCAGCAGCCGCTCAGGACAGGGGGGAGTAGAGACCCAGTACTTC
TRBJ1-5 . . TRBV27 CASSFGGPSNQPQHF TGTGCCAGCAGTTTTGGGGGGCCAAGCAATCAGCCCCAGCATTTT
TRBJ2-1 . . TRBV12-5 CASALTPVGSYNEQFF TGTGCTAGTGCCCTAACACCGGTGGGCTCCTACAATGAGCAGTTCTTC
TRBJ1-5 . . TRBV6-1 CASSIVLANQPQHF TGTGCCAGCAGTATCGTATTGGCAAACCAGCCCCAGCATTTT
TRBJ1-4 many . TRBV4-3 CASSQDQAAVGEKLFF TGCGCCAGCAGCCAAGATCAGGCAGCGGTGGGCGAAAAACTGTTTTTT
TRBJ2-1 . TRBD2 TRBV5-6 CASSNQGLAGGFNEQFF TGTGCCAGCAGCAACCAGGGACTAGCGGGAGGTTTTAATGAGCAGTTCTTC
TRBJ2-1 many TRBD2 TRBV7-9 CASSLAGGTNEQFF TGTGCCAGCAGCTTGGCGGGGGGCACCAATGAGCAGTTCTTC
TRBJ1-1 . . TRBV5-1 CASSSRTDRTEAFF TGCGCCAGCAGTTCGCGGACTGACAGGACTGAAGCTTTCTTT
TRBJ1-3 . TRBD1 TRBV7-2 CASSSATGGRRNTIYF TGTGCCAGCAGCTCCGCCACAGGGGGCCGGAGAAACACCATATATTTT
TRBJ2-2 few TRBD1 TRBV4-2 CASSQDRGITNTGELFF TGTGCCAGCAGCCAAGACAGGGGGATTACGAACACCGGGGAGCTGTTTTTT
TRBJ2-2 . TRBD2 TRBV12-3/TRBV12-4 CASRRGAGAYTGELFF TGTGCCAGCAGACGAGGAGCGGGGGCTTACACCGGGGAGCTGTTTTTT
TRBJ2-1 few . TRBV4-3 CASSGGLSSYNEQFF TGCGCCAGCAGCGGTGGGTTGAGCTCCTACAATGAGCAGTTCTTC
TRBJ2-3 many TRBD1 TRBV29-1 CSAKGGGDTQYF TGCAGCGCCAAAGGGGGCGGAGATACGCAGTATTTT
TRBJ1-1 few . TRBV28 CASIAEDTEAFF TGTGCCAGCATTGCGGAGGACACTGAAGCTTTCTTT
TRBJ2-1 few . TRBV7-2 CASSLKGPSVGEQFF TGTGCCAGCAGCTTAAAGGGCCCCTCGGTCGGTGAGCAGTTCTTC
TRBJ2-2 . . TRBV9 CASSVAGPPGELFF TGTGCCAGCAGCGTAGCAGGACCCCCCGGGGAGCTGTTTTTT
TRBJ2-1 few TRBD2 TRBV24-1 CATSDPIAGGSYNEQFF TGTGCCACCAGTGATCCCATTGCGGGGGGATCTTACAATGAGCAGTTCTTC
TRBJ1-4 few . TRBV11-1 CASSQRSALNEKLFF TGTGCCAGCAGCCAAAGGAGTGCTCTCAATGAAAAACTGTTTTTT
TRBJ2-1 . TRBD1 TRBV7-9 CASSFTTGTGPYNEQFF TGTGCCAGCAGCTTCACAACCGGGACAGGGCCATACAATGAGCAGTTCTTC